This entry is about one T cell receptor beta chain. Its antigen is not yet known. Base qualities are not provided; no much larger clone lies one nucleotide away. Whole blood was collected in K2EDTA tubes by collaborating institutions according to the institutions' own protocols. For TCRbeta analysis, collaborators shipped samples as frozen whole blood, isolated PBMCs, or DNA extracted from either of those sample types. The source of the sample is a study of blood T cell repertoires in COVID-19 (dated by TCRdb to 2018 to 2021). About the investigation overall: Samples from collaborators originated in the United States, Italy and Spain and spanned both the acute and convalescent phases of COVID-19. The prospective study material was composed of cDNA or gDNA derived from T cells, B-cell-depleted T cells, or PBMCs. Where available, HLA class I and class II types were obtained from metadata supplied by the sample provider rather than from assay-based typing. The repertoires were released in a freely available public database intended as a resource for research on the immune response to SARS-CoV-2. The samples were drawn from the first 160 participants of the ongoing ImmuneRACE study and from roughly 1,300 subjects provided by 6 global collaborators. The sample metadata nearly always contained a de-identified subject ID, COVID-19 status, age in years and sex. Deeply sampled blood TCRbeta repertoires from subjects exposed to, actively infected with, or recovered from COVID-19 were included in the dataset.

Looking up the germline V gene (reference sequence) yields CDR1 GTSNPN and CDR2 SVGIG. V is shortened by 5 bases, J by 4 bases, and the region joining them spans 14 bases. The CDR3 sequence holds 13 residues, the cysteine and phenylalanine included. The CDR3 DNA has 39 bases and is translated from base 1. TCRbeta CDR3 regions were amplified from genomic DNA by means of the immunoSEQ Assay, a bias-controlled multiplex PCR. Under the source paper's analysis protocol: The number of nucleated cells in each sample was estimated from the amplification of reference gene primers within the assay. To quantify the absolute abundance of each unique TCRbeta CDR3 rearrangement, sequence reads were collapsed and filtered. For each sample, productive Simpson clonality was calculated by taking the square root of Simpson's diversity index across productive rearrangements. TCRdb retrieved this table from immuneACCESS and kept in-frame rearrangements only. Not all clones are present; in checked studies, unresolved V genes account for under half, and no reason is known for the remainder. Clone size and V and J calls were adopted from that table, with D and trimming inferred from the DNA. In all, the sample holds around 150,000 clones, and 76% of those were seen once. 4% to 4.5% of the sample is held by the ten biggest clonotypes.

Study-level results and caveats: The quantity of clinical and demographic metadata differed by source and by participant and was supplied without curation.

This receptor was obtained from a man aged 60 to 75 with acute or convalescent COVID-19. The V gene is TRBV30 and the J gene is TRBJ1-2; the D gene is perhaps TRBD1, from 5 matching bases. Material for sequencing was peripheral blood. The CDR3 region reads CAWPVGEGYGYTF. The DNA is TGTGCCTGGCCTGTGGGGGAGGGCTATGGCTACACCTTC.